Listed below are T cell receptor beta chains from one sample, sequenced in a study of T-cell reconstitution after alpha-beta-depleted transplantation in children. In TCRdb, the PCR reads were re-called with MiXCR into one record per CDR3 protein. The table shows 190,000 or so distinct CDR3 sequences, with about 6.3% occurring only once. Specimen: PBMCs from the stem cell graft donor, collected from the stem cell graft. These receptor sequences come from a human donor who donated a stem cell graft to a child with Wiskott-Aldrich syndrome. Both conserved end residues are part of each CDR3. Fields, in order: clone size, D gene, V gene, J gene, CDR3 protein, CDR3 DNA. The D gene is left open where the match is weak. Some rows mark clone size as missing; the rest say once, few, many or name a class of expanded clone.

size: many
D: NA
V: TRBV5-1
J: TRBJ2-7
CDR3: CASSFGAFSYEQYF
DNA: TGCGCCAGCAGCTTCGGCGCCTTCTCCTACGAGCAGTACTTC

size: many
D: TRBD2
V: TRBV27
J: TRBJ2-1
CDR3: CASSFSGSAYNEQFF
DNA: TGTGCCAGCAGTTTCAGCGGGAGCGCATACAATGAGCAGTTCTTC

size: many
D: TRBD1
V: TRBV3-1
J: TRBJ2-3
CDR3: CASSTRQGADTQYF
DNA: TGTGCCAGCAGCACCCGACAGGGGGCAGATACGCAGTATTTT

size: many
D: TRBD1
V: TRBV20-1
J: TRBJ1-2
CDR3: CSARSGTGVNYGYTF
DNA: TGCAGTGCTAGATCGGGGACAGGAGTTAACTATGGCTACACCTTC

size: many
D: NA
V: TRBV15
J: TRBJ1-1
CDR3: CATSYERAGNSYTEAFF
DNA: TGTGCCACCAGCTACGAAAGGGCAGGGAATAGCTACACTGAAGCTTTCTTT

size: many
D: NA
V: TRBV6-1
J: TRBJ2-4
CDR3: CASSTGYGKNIQYF
DNA: TGTGCCAGCAGCACGGGTTACGGGAAAAACATTCAGTACTTC

size: many
D: NA
V: TRBV7-9
J: TRBJ2-3
CDR3: CASSPMERSRTSTDTQYF
DNA: TGTGCCAGCAGCCCGATGGAGCGGAGTAGGACTAGCACAGATACGCAGTATTTT

size: few
D: TRBD1
V: TRBV5-1
J: TRBJ2-7
CDR3: CASSRDRGNPGSYEQYF
DNA: TGCGCCAGCAGCCGGGACAGGGGGAACCCCGGCTCCTACGAGCAGTACTTC

size: many
D: NA
V: TRBV6-2/TRBV6-3
J: TRBJ2-1
CDR3: CASSGLSRSSYNEQFF
DNA: TGTGCCAGCAGTGGCCTTAGCCGGAGCTCCTACAATGAGCAGTTCTTC

size: few
D: NA
V: TRBV20-1
J: TRBJ2-1
CDR3: CSARDLGERYNEQFF
DNA: TGCAGTGCTAGAGATCTGGGGGAGCGGTACAATGAGCAGTTCTTC

size: many
D: TRBD1
V: TRBV10-3
J: TRBJ1-1
CDR3: CASEGDRAEAFF
DNA: TGTGCCTCCGAGGGGGACAGGGCTGAAGCTTTCTTT

size: many
D: NA
V: TRBV7-2
J: TRBJ2-1
CDR3: CASSFSRDLEFF
DNA: TGTGCCAGCAGCTTCTCCAGGGACTTGGAGTTCTTC

size: many
D: NA
V: TRBV27
J: TRBJ1-2
CDR3: CASSLKGSAINYGYTF
DNA: TGTGCCAGCAGTTTAAAGGGCAGCGCGATTAACTATGGCTACACCTTC

size: many
D: NA
V: TRBV7-6
J: TRBJ2-3
CDR3: CASSLYGVATDTQYF
DNA: TGTGCCAGCAGCTTGTATGGTGTCGCCACAGATACGCAGTATTTT

size: many
D: NA
V: TRBV5-6
J: TRBJ1-6
CDR3: CASSYRVEYNSPLHF
DNA: TGTGCCAGCAGCTATCGCGTGGAGTATAATTCACCCCTCCACTTT

size: many
D: NA
V: TRBV29-1
J: TRBJ2-3
CDR3: CSVEGPRGMGTDTQYF
DNA: TGCAGCGTTGAAGGGCCTAGGGGTATGGGCACAGATACGCAGTATTTT

size: many
D: TRBD1
V: TRBV20-1
J: TRBJ1-1
CDR3: CSAQVGQVNTEAFF
DNA: TGCAGTGCTCAAGTGGGACAGGTGAACACTGAAGCTTTCTTT

size: many
D: NA
V: TRBV6-5
J: TRBJ1-2
CDR3: CATSPHDNYGYTF
DNA: TGTGCCACCAGCCCTCATGATAACTATGGCTACACCTTC

size: many
D: NA
V: TRBV12-3/TRBV12-4
J: TRBJ2-5
CDR3: CASSWRVRETQYF
DNA: TGTGCCAGCAGTTGGAGAGTTCGGGAGACCCAGTACTTC

size: NA
D: NA
V: TRBV25-1
J: TRBJ1-2
CDR3: CASSEFDRLYGYTF
DNA: TGTGCCAGCAGTGAATTCGACAGACTCTATGGCTACACCTTC

size: once
D: NA
V: TRBV23-1
J: TRBJ2-7
CDR3: CASSYTDSYEQYF
DNA: TGCGCCAGCAGTTATACGGACAGCTACGAGCAGTACTTC

size: many
D: NA
V: TRBV29-1
J: TRBJ2-1
CDR3: CSGKRRLDRGLFSYNEQFF
DNA: TGCAGCGGGAAAAGGCGCCTCGACCGGGGACTTTTCTCCTACAATGAGCAGTTCTTC

size: NA
D: TRBD1
V: TRBV11-3
J: TRBJ2-5
CDR3: CASSLHRGETQYF
DNA: TGTGCCAGCAGCCTCCACAGGGGTGAGACCCAGTACTTC

size: many
D: NA
V: TRBV6-1
J: TRBJ2-1
CDR3: CASSATRPGLDEQFF
DNA: TGTGCCAGCTCCGCTACTAGGCCCGGCCTCGATGAGCAGTTCTTC

size: many
D: NA
V: TRBV20-1
J: TRBJ2-3
CDR3: CSARQVADTQYF
DNA: TGCAGTGCTAGACAGGTCGCAGATACGCAGTATTTT